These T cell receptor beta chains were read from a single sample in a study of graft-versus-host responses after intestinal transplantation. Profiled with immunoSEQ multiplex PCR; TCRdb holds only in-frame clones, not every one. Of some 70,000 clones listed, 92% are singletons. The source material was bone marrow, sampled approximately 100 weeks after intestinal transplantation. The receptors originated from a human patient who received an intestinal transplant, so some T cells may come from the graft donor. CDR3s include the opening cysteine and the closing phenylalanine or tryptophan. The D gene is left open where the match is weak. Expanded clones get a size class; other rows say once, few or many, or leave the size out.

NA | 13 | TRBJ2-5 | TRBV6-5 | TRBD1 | CASSPVDRGTQYF | TGTGCCAGCAGCCCTGTTGACAGGGGGACCCAGTACTTC
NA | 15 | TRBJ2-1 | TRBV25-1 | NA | CASSIQGGSYNEQFF | TGTGCCAGCAGTATCCAAGGGGGATCCTACAATGAGCAGTTCTTC
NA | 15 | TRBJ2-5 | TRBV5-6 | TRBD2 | CASSLTSGGRETQYF | TGTGCCAGCAGCTTGACTAGCGGGGGCCGAGAGACCCAGTACTTC
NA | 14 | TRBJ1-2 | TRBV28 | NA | CASSFEGMVYGYTF | TGTGCCAGCAGTTTTGAGGGGATGGTCTATGGCTACACCTTC
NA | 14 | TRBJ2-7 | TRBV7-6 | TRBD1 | CASSSGTEGYEQYF | TGTGCCAGCAGCTCTGGGACAGAGGGGTACGAGCAGTACTTC
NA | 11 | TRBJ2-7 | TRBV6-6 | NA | CASSSLYEQYF | TGTGCCAGCAGTTCCCTATACGAGCAGTACTTC
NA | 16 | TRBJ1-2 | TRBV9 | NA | CASSEGGGLGVYGYTF | TGTGCCAGCAGCGAAGGTGGGGGCCTCGGTGTCTATGGCTACACCTTC
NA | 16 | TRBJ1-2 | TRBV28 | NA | CASSSPAPTGDYGYTF | TGTGCCAGCAGTTCCCCGGCGCCGACGGGGGACTATGGCTACACCTTC
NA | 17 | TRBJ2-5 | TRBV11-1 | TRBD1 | CASSLSEGRGRRETQYF | TGTGCCAGCAGCCTAAGTGAGGGCAGGGGGCGAAGGGAGACCCAGTACTTC
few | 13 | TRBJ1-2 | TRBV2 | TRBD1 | CASSPGTGGGYTF | TGTGCCAGCAGTCCCGGGACAGGAGGCGGCTACACCTTC
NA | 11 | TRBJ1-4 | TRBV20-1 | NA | CSAGTNEKLFF | TGCAGTGCGGGAACTAATGAAAAACTGTTTTTT
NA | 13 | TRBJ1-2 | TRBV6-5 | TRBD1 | CASSFRGHYGYTF | TGTGCCAGCAGTTTCAGGGGGCACTATGGCTACACCTTC
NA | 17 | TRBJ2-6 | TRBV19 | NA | CASSSSFRVAGANVLTF | TGTGCCAGTAGTTCGAGCTTCAGGGTCGCTGGGGCCAACGTCCTGACTTTC
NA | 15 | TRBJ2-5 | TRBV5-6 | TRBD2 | CASSTTSGSRETQYF | TGTGCCAGCAGCACCACTAGCGGGAGTAGGGAGACCCAGTACTTC
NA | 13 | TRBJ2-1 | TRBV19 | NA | CASRKISGNEQFF | TGTGCCAGTAGAAAGATTAGCGGCAATGAGCAGTTCTTC
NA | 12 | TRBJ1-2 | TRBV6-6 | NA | CASSYRDYGYTF | TGTGCCAGCAGTTACAGGGACTATGGCTACACCTTC
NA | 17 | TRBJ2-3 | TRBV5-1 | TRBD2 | CASSAILAGGSRDTQYF | TGCGCCAGCAGCGCCATCCTAGCGGGCGGCAGCAGGGATACGCAGTATTTT
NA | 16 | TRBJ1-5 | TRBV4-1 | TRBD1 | CASSPVGDRVNQPQHF | TGCGCCAGCAGCCCCGTAGGGGACAGGGTGAATCAGCCCCAGCATTTT
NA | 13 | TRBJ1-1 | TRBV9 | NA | CASGRGANTEAFF | TGTGCCAGCGGCCGGGGGGCGAACACTGAAGCTTTCTTT
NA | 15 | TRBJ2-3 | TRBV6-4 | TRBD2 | CASSKLAGGSDTQYF | TGTGCCAGCAGCAAACTAGCGGGAGGTTCAGATACGCAGTATTTT
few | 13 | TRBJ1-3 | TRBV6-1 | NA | CASSGRYGNTIYF | TGTGCCAGCAGTGGAAGATATGGAAACACCATATATTTT
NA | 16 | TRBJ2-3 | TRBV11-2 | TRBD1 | CASSGGQGRSTDTQYF | TGTGCCAGCAGCGGTGGACAGGGGCGTAGCACAGATACGCAGTATTTT
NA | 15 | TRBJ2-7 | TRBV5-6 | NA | CASSLLDREVHEQYF | TGTGCCAGCAGCTTGCTTGACAGGGAGGTTCACGAGCAGTACTTC
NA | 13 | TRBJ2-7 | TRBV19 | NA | CASTEGGAYEQYF | TGTGCCAGTACCGAGGGTGGGGCCTACGAGCAGTACTTC
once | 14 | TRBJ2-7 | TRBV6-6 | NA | CASSYSGRGYEQYF | TGTGCCAGCAGTTACTCGGGCAGGGGCTACGAGCAGTACTTC
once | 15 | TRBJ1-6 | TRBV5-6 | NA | CASSLGGSYNSPLHF | TGTGCCAGCAGCCTGGGGGGCTCCTATAATTCACCCCTCCACTTT
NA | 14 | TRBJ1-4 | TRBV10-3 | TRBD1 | CAISDSDRDKKLFF | TGTGCCATCAGTGATTCAGACAGGGATAAAAAACTGTTTTTT
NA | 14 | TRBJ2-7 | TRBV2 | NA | CASVSQKDSYEQYF | TGTGCCAGCGTTTCACAGAAGGACTCCTACGAGCAGTACTTC
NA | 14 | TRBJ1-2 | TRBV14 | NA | CASSQDLVLRGYTF | TGTGCCAGCAGCCAAGATCTTGTTCTACGGGGCTACACCTTC
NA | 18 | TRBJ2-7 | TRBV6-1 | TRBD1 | CASSVQPSHRDRAYEQYF | TGTGCCAGCAGTGTACAACCGAGTCACCGGGACAGGGCCTACGAGCAGTACTTC
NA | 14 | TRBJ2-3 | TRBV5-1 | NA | CASSLVSTVDTQYF | TGCGCCAGCAGCTTGGTTTCAACTGTGGATACGCAGTATTTT
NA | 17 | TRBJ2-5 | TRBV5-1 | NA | CASSLFSVVGVRETQYF | TGCGCCAGCAGCTTGTTCTCTGTCGTGGGAGTACGCGAGACCCAGTACTTC
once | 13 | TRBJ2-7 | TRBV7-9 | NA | CASSPSRTDEQYF | TGTGCCAGCAGCCCGAGCCGGACGGACGAGCAGTACTTC